These 28 T cell receptor beta chains share one sample of origin, sequenced in a study of T cell responses to AZD1222 COVID-19 vaccine. Profiled with immunoSEQ multiplex PCR; TCRdb holds only in-frame clones, not every one. The sample has about 180,000 clones, 88% seen once. This sample comprised peripheral blood, obtained on day 0 of AZD1222 vaccination. These receptors were taken from an adult in good health.

The chain carries TRBV6-2 or TRBV6-3 and TRBJ1-5; a weak D match, TRBD1 (6 bases). The germline gives CDR1 MNHEY, CDR2 SVGEGT. The V gene lost 6 bases and the J gene lost 6 bases, with 21 bases spanning the gap. CDR3 length: 16 residues. CDR3 in DNA: TGTGCCAGCAGCTCCCCTTCTACAGGGTTAGCTCAGCCCCAGCATTTT. Protein sequence: CASSSPSTGLAQPQHF.

The rearrangement links TRBV30 to TRBJ2-2; 10 bases align to TRBD1. J lost 4 bases, V lost 4 bases, and 12 bases had no gene match. The germline CDR1 and CDR2 sequences are GTSNPN and SVGIG (reference sequence). The CDR3 covers 17 residues. In nucleotides, the CDR3 is TGTGCCTGGACCAAAGGCGGGACAGGGGTTCGCACCGGGGAGCTGTTTTTT. Its translation is CAWTKGGTGVRTGELFF. The complete variable domain, with remaining parts taken from reference TRBV30 and TRBJ2-2, reads SQTIHQWPATLVQPVGSPLSLECTVEGTSNPNLYWYRQAAGRGLQLLFYSVGIGQISSEVPQNLSASRPQDRQFILSSKKLLLSDSGFYLCAWTKGGTGVRTGELFFGEGSRLTVL.

The gene calls are TRBV2 and TRBJ1-2, with 8 bases aligning to TRBD1. Germline CDR1 SNHLY, CDR2 FYNNEI. The CDR3 consists of 13 residues. The V segment lost 5 bases and the J segment 3 bases; nucleotides outside the gene matches: 2. DNA of the CDR3: TGTGCCAGCAGTAGGACAGGGTACTATGGCTACACCTTC. Protein: CASSRTGYYGYTF.

The V and J genes are TRBV12-3 or TRBV12-4 and TRBJ1-2; 7 positions agree with TRBD1. V shed 6 bases and J 8 bases; nucleotides not matched to a gene: 9. This CDR3 comprises 13 residues. The CDR3 loop is CASSLTGRVGYTF. The CDR3 nucleotides are TGTGCCAGCAGCCTGACAGGGAGGGTGGGCTACACCTTC.

V and J are TRBV9 and TRBJ1-1; D call uncertain. V gave up 1 base and J gave up 1 base, with 8 bases separating them. Germline loops: CDR1 SGDLS, CDR2 YYNGEE. This CDR3 comprises 14 residues. The DNA for the CDR3 is TGTGCCAGCAGCGTAATGGCCCAGAACACTGAAGCTTTCTTT. Protein sequence: CASSVMAQNTEAFF.

CDR3 nucleotide sequence: TGTGCCAGCAGCGTAGATGGGGGCCGGAATCAGCCCCAGCATTTT. This codes for CASSVDGGRNQPQHF. This chain joins TRBV9 and TRBJ1-5, with D possibly TRBD1 on 6 matching bases. Germline-derived CDR1 and CDR2 are SGDLS and YYNGEE. The CDR3 has 15 residues. Trimming took off 0 bases at V and 4 bases at J, with 11 bases between the two ends.

This chain joins TRBV5-4 and TRBJ2-1; the match to TRBD2 covers 8 bases. J lost 4 bases, V lost 4 bases, and 10 bases had no gene match. The germline gives CDR1 SGHNT, CDR2 YYREEE (reference sequence). The CDR3 length is 16 residues. The CDR3 loop is CASSPIGGGQYNEQFF. In DNA, the CDR3 is TGTGCCAGCAGCCCTATAGGCGGGGGGCAATACAATGAGCAGTTCTTC. Together with reference TRBV5-4 and TRBJ2-1, the CDR3 gives the full variable domain: ETGVTQSPTHLIKTRGQQVTLRCSSQSGHNTVSWYQQALGQGPQFIFQYYREEENGRGNFPPRFSGLQFPNYSSELNVNALELDDSALYLCASSPIGGGQYNEQFFGPGTRLTVL.

CDR3 nucleotide sequence: TGTGCCTGGGGGGAGGGGAAACAGCCCCAGCATTTT. Translated: CAWGEGKQPQHF. The chain couples TRBV30 to TRBJ1-5; tentative D call: TRBD1 (5 bases). The length of the CDR3 is 12 residues. The V gene lost 5 bases and the J gene lost 7 bases, with 12 bases spanning the gap. CDR1 and CDR2 (germline): GTSNPN, SVGIG (reference sequence).

The chain couples TRBV29-1 to TRBJ1-2; TRBD1 aligns across 8 bases. The germline V gene encodes CDR1 SQVTM and CDR2 ANQGSEA. Trimming removed 0 bases from V and 6 bases from J; junction bases left unmatched: 0. CDR3 length equals 12 residues. The CDR3 region is CSVEDRGHGYTF. The CDR3 coding sequence is TGCAGCGTTGAAGACAGGGGGCATGGCTACACCTTC.

V is TRBV6-1 and J is TRBJ2-7; D gene unclear. Trimming pared 2 bases from V and 0 bases from J, leaving 11 bases between. This CDR3 comprises 15 residues. CDR1 and CDR2 from the germline V gene are MNHNS and SASEGT. The CDR3 sequence is CASSEIGGSSYEQYF. DNA of the CDR3: TGTGCCAGCAGTGAAATCGGCGGCAGCTCCTACGAGCAGTACTTC.

This clone was recorded only once. The V gene is TRBV9, the J gene TRBJ1-2; D remains unclear. Trimming removed 0 bases at V and 4 bases at J, with 13 bases between. The CDR3 is 15 amino acids. Germline V gives CDR1 SGDLS, CDR2 YYNGEE. The chain's CDR3 is CASSVGGGPSYGYTF. The CDR3 nucleotides read TGTGCCAGCAGCGTAGGGGGAGGGCCATCCTATGGCTACACCTTC. The complete variable domain, with remaining parts taken from reference TRBV9 and TRBJ1-2, reads DSGVTQTPKHLITATGQRVTLRCSPRSGDLSVYWYQQSLDQGLQFLIQYYNGEERAKGNILERFSAQQFPDLHSELNLSSLELGDSALYFCASSVGGGPSYGYTFGSGTRLTVV.

The V gene is TRBV14, the J gene TRBJ1-4; D possibly corresponds to TRBD1 (5 bases). V gave up 0 bases and J gave up 5 bases, with 16 bases separating them. Germline V gene data show CDR1 as SGHDN and CDR2 as FVKESK. The CDR3 covers 17 residues. CDR3 amino acids: CASSQDIWGARNEKLFF. DNA for the CDR3: TGTGCCAGCAGCCAAGATATTTGGGGCGCCCGGAATGAAAAACTGTTTTTT.

The chain has TRBV19 and TRBJ1-5, with D perhaps matching TRBD1 (6 bases). V was shortened by 4 bases and J by 1 base, with 17 bases between the two germline ends. The CDR3 runs 17 residues. CDR1 and CDR2 (germline): LNHDA, SQIVND (reference sequence). The DNA of the CDR3 is TGTGCCAGTAGTACGAATACAGGGTGGCGGAGCAATCAGCCCCAGCATTTT. Translating gives CASSTNTGWRSNQPQHF.

This rearrangement joins TRBV6-6 to TRBJ2-7, with D possibly matching TRBD2 (5 bases). The CDR3 spans 14 residues. Germline CDR1 reads MNHNY; CDR2 reads SVGAGI (reference sequence). Deletions cut 7 bases from V and 7 bases from J, with 20 bases between. CDR3 bases: TGTGCCAGCACCACACTTGACGGCGGAGGAGAGCAGTACTTC. It is translated as CASTTLDGGGEQYF.

This rearrangement joins TRBV7-3 to TRBJ2-2; D ambiguous. In germline, CDR1 is SGHTA, CDR2 FQGTGA. The CDR3 sequence is 13 residues long. V lost 3 bases, J lost 4 bases, and 6 bases lay in between. CDR3 DNA sequence: TGTGCCAGCAGCTTCAGCAGCACCGGGGAGCTGTTTTTT. It codes for CASSFSSTGELFF.

This clone was counted only a few times. This rearrangement joins TRBV9 to TRBJ2-3, with D perhaps TRBD1 or TRBD2 (5 bases each). This CDR3 contains 15 residues. Germline V gene sequence: CDR1 SGDLS, CDR2 YYNGEE. Trimming removed 0 bases at V and 3 bases at J, with 11 bases between. CDR3 sequence (DNA): TGTGCCAGCAGCGTAGGGGGGTCACTGACAGATACGCAGTATTTT. Amino acids: CASSVGGSLTDTQYF. The variable domain in full, completed from reference TRBV9 and TRBJ2-3, reads DSGVTQTPKHLITATGQRVTLRCSPRSGDLSVYWYQQSLDQGLQFLIQYYNGEERAKGNILERFSAQQFPDLHSELNLSSLELGDSALYFCASSVGGSLTDTQYFGPGTRLTVL.

The rearrangement uses TRBV9 and TRBJ2-7; D may be TRBD2 (6 bases). Per the germline V gene, CDR1 is SGDLS and CDR2 is YYNGEE. CDR3 length: 15 residues. Trimming shortened V by 0 bases and J by 2 bases, and 12 bases separated the two germline ends. The CDR3 reads CASSVEEGSTYEQYF. DNA of the CDR3: TGTGCCAGCAGCGTAGAGGAGGGCAGCACCTACGAGCAGTACTTC.

The chain uses TRBV6-5 and TRBJ1-2; a weak D match, TRBD1 (6 bases). Per the germline V gene, CDR1 is MNHEY and CDR2 is SVGAGI. The CDR3 is 12 amino acids. V dropped 7 bases and J dropped 8 bases, with 14 bases sitting between them. In DNA, the CDR3 is TGTGCCAGCAAAGAGGGGGTTGAAGGCTACACCTTC. Translated: CASKEGVEGYTF.

The V call is TRBV9, the J call TRBJ1-5; TRBD1 aligns across 10 bases. The CDR3 is 16 amino acids. CDR1 and CDR2 from the germline V gene are SGDLS and YYNGEE. V lost 0 bases to trimming and J lost 1 base; unmatched junction nucleotides: 1. This chain's CDR3 is CASSVGDRGSNQPQHF. CDR3 bases: TGTGCCAGCAGCGTAGGGGACAGGGGAAGCAATCAGCCCCAGCATTTT.

The chain couples TRBV6-5 to TRBJ1-1, with D possibly TRBD1 on 5 matching bases. The CDR3 runs to 13 residues. The ends were cut back, 5 bases at V and 11 bases at J, with 18 bases in the middle. Germline-derived CDR1 and CDR2 are MNHEY and SVGAGI. CDR3 sequence reads: CASSRGPHAGAFF. CDR3 nucleotides: TGTGCCAGCAGTCGGGGCCCCCACGCTGGGGCTTTCTTT.

The chain combines TRBV3-1 (or the pseudogene TRBV3-2) with TRBJ2-7; 12 bases match TRBD1. The CDR3 is made up of 14 amino acids. Trimming at V came to 3 bases and at J to 6 bases, leaving 3 bases not matched to a gene. Germline CDR1 reads LGHDT; CDR2 reads YNNKEL (reference sequence). CDR3 bases: TGTGCCAGCAGCCAGGGACAGGGGGCTCCCGAGCAGTACTTC. It yields the protein CASSQGQGAPEQYF.

The V gene is TRBV11-1, the J gene TRBJ2-1; perhaps TRBD2 as D (5 bases). The germline V gene encodes CDR1 SGHAT and CDR2 FQDESV (reference sequence). The CDR3 sequence is 11 residues long. Trimming stripped 0 bases from V and 14 bases from J, with 8 bases between. The CDR3, as DNA: TGTGCCAGCAGCTTAGCGACTAACAAGTTCTTC. This translates into CASSLATNKFF.

This clone appeared once. The V and J genes are TRBV2 and TRBJ1-5; 9 bases align to TRBD1. Germline trimming cut 3 bases from V and 5 bases from J; bases unmatched to any gene: 11. The CDR3 length is 17 residues. CDR1 and CDR2 (germline): SNHLY, FYNNEI. Here the CDR3 reads CASSDTSTGGFDQPQHF. Here the CDR3 DNA reads TGTGCCAGCAGTGACACTTCTACAGGGGGCTTCGATCAGCCCCAGCATTTT.

This rearrangement joins TRBV7-9 to TRBJ2-5; 8 positions agree with TRBD2. Germline loops: CDR1 SEHNR, CDR2 FQNEAQ (reference sequence). The CDR3 contains 14 residues. The V segment lost 4 bases and the J segment 5 bases; nucleotides outside the gene matches: 6. This CDR3 is CASSYGGAEETQYF. The CDR3 region has the DNA TGTGCCAGCAGCTACGGGGGGGCGGAGGAGACCCAGTACTTC.

The chain is built from TRBV7-9 and TRBJ1-2; 7 positions match TRBD1. The germline gives CDR1 SEHNR, CDR2 FQNEAQ (reference sequence). Trimming at V came to 2 bases and at J to 8 bases, leaving 8 bases not matched to a gene. This CDR3 spans 14 amino acids. CDR3 protein: CASSLTQGDSGYTF. As DNA, the CDR3 is TGTGCCAGCAGCTTAACCCAGGGGGACTCAGGCTACACCTTC.

This clone was seen more than once but under ten times. This rearrangement joins TRBV6-5 to TRBJ1-1; D remains ambiguous. The CDR3 spans 14 residues. Germline CDR1 reads MNHEY; CDR2 reads SVGAGI. Trimming removed 0 bases at V and 6 bases at J, with 11 bases between. The CDR3 here is CASSYSSGGAEAFF. CDR3 DNA: TGTGCCAGCAGTTACTCGTCCGGAGGAGCTGAAGCTTTCTTT.

This chain joins TRBV11-2 and TRBJ2-5; perhaps TRBD1 as D (5 bases). The V end lost 5 bases, the J end lost 7 bases, and 20 bases lay between the germline ends. Germline CDR1 reads SGHAT; CDR2 reads FQNNGV. The CDR3 spans 15 residues. This CDR3 is CASSPDGHGGLTQYF. CDR3 nucleotides: TGTGCCAGCAGCCCTGACGGACACGGTGGGTTGACCCAGTACTTC.

The V and J genes are TRBV14 and TRBJ1-1; no definite D call. This CDR3 has 14 amino acids. The germline CDR1 and CDR2 sequences are SGHDN and FVKESK. The V and J ends lost 0 bases and 2 bases respectively, with 7 bases between them. CDR3 sequence: CASSQDNINTEAFF. The CDR3 nucleotides read TGTGCCAGCAGCCAAGACAACATAAACACTGAAGCTTTCTTT.